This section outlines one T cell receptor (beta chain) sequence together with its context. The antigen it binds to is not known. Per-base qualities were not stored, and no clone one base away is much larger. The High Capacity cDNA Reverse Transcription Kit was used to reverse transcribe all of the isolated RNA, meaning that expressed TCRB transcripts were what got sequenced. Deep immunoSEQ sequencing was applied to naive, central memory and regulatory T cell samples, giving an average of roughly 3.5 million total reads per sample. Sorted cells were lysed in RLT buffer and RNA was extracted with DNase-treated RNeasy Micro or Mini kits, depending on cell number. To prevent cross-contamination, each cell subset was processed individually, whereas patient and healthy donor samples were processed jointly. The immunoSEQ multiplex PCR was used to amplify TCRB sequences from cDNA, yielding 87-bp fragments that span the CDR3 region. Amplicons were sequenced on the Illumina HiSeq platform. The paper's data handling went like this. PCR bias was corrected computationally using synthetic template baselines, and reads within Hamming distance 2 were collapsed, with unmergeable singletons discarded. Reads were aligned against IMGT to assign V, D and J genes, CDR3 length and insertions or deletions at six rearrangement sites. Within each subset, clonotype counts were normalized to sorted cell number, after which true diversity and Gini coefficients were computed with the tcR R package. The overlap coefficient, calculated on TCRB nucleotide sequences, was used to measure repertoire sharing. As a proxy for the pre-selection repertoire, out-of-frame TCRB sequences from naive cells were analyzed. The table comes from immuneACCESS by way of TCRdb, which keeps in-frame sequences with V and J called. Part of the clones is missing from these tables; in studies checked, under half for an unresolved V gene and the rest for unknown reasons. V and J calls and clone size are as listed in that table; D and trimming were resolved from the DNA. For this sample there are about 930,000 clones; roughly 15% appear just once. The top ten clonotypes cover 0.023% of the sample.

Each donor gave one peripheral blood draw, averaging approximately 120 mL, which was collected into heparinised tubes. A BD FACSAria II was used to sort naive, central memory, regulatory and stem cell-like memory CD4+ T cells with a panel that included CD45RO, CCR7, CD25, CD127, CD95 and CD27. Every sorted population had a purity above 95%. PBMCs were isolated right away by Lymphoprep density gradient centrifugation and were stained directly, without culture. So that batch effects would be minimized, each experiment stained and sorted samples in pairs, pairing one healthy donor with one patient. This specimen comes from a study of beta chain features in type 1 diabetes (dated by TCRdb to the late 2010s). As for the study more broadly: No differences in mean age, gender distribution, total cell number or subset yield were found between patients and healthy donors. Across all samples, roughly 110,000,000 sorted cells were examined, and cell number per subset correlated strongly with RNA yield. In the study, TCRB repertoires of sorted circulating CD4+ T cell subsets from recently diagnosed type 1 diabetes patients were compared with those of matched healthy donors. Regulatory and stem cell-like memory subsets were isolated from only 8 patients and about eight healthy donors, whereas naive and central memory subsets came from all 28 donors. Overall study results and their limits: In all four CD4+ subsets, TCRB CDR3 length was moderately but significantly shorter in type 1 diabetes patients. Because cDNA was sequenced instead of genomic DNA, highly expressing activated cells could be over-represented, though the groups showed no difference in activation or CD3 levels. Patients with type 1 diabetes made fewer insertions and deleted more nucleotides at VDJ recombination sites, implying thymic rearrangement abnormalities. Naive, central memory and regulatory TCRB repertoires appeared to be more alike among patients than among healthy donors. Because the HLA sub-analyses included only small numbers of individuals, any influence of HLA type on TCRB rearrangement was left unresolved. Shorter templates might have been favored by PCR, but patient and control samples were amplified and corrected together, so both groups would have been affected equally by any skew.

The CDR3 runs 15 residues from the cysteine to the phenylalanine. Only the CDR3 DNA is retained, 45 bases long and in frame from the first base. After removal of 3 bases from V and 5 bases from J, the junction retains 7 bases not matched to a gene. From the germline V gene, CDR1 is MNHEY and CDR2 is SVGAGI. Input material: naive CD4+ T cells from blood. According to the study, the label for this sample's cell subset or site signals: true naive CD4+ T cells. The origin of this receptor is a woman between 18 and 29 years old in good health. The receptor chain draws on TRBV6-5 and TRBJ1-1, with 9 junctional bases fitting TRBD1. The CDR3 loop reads CASSYPWDRDTEAFF. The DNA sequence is TGTGCCAGCAGTTATCCCTGGGACAGGGATACTGAAGCTTTCTTT.